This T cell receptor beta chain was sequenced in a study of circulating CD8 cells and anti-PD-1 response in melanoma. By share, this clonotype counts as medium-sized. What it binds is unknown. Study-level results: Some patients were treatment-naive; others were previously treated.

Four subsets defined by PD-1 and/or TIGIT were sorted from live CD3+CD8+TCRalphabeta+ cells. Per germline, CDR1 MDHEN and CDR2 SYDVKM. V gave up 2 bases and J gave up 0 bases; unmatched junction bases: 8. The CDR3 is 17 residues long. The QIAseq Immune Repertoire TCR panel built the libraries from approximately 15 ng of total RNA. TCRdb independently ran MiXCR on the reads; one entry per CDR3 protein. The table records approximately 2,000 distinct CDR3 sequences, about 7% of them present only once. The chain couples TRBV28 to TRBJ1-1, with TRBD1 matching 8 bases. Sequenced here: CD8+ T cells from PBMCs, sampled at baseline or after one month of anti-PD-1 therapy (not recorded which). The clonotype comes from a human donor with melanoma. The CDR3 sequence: CASSLGGRGLMNTEAFF. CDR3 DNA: TGTGCCAGCAGTTTAGGAGGCAGGGGGCTAATGAACACTGAAGCTTTCTTT.